Described below is a single T cell receptor beta chain sequence and its context. In the authors' workflow: Researchers report that nucleated cell counts were estimated from reference gene primer amplification. Generated by immunoSEQ multiplex PCR, the TCRdb table keeps only in-frame clones and is missing some. That table is the source of V, J and clone size, and D and trimming were worked out from the DNA. This table holds 200,000 to 250,000 clones, roughly 84% found once. These data are taken from a study of blood T cell repertoires in COVID-19. Study summary: Material from acute and convalescent COVID-19 was sourced from the United States, Italy and Spain. Nucleic acid was either cDNA or gDNA, and it came from T cells, B-cell-depleted T cells, or PBMCs.

CDR1 is SEHNR and CDR2 is FQNEAQ in the germline V gene (reference sequence). This CDR3 spans 15 amino acids. The V and J ends lost 5 bases and 1 base respectively, with 13 bases between them. Specimen: peripheral blood. This TCR was sampled from a woman aged 55 to 70 who had recovered from COVID-19. The genes are TRBV7-9 and TRBJ2-3; D may be TRBD1 (6 bases). CDR3: CASSPTGYRTDTQYF. Here the CDR3 DNA reads TGTGCCAGCAGCCCAACAGGGTACCGCACAGATACGCAGTATTTT.